This T cell receptor beta chain emerged from a study of blood T cell repertoires in COVID-19. On the study more broadly: Researchers got acute and convalescent COVID-19 samples from the United States, Italy and Spain. T cells, B-cell-depleted T cells, or PBMCs provided the cDNA or gDNA that served as material.

Original processing notes: Amplification from reference gene primers served as the basis for estimated nucleated cell counts. The method was immunoSEQ multiplex PCR; TCRdb's version includes in-frame clones alone and lacks a portion of them. The DNA was the basis for D and trimming; V, J and clone size are from that table. The data show 200,000 to 300,000 clones, roughly 80% seen once. Trimming took off 5 bases at V and 4 bases at J, with 17 bases between the two ends. The CDR3 runs 15 residues. Germline-derived CDR1 and CDR2 are LNHDA and SQIVND (reference sequence). The chain is built from TRBV19 and TRBJ1-2, with D hard to call. The TCR originated in a woman in her sixties or seventies with active or convalescent COVID-19. Specimen: peripheral blood. The CDR3 coding sequence is TGTGCCAGTAGTTCCTTCGTGGGAGCCAGCTATGGCTACACCTTC. Protein: CASSSFVGASYGYTF.